These 12 T cell receptor beta chains share one sample of origin, sequenced in a study of T cells in Graves' hyperthyroidism and ophthalmopathy. Template material for amplifying TCR beta CDR3 regions consisted of RNA transcripts. Initially, a first-round RT-PCR of the TCR CDR3 employed the HTBI primer set. TCRdb analysed the multiplex PCR reads with MiXCR anew, one entry per CDR3 protein. The sample shows about 600,000 distinct CDR3 sequences, 15% to 20% of them seen only once. Source material: blood. These receptors were collected from a woman aged 40-49 years with Graves' ophthalmopathy.

Only a few counts were recorded for this clonotype. The V call is TRBV18, the J call TRBJ2-5, with TRBD2 matching over 16 bases. CDR3 length equals 18 residues. Germline V gene sequence: CDR1 KGHSH, CDR2 LQKENI. The V gene end was trimmed by 0 bases and the J gene end by 2 bases; junction bases not matched to a gene: 3. DNA for the CDR3: TGTGCCAGCTCACCACCGGGACTAGCGGGAGGGCTTCAAGAGACCCAGTACTTC. Its protein is CASSPPGLAGGLQETQYF.

Ten or more counts support this clonotype. The CDR3 spells CASSLEQGGTNEKLFF. The CDR3 DNA reads TGTGCCAGCAGCTTAGAACAGGGGGGAACTAATGAAAAACTGTTTTTT. The V gene is TRBV11-2, the J gene TRBJ1-4, with 8 bases matching TRBD1. The trim removed 0 bases at V and 1 base at J, leaving 1 base unmatched. Germline V gene lookup returns CDR1 SGHAT and CDR2 FQNNGV. The CDR3 is 16 amino acids.

This clonotype turned up a few times. The chain recombines TRBV18 with TRBJ2-7, with a possible D match to TRBD1 (6 bases). The CDR3 consists of 15 residues. Germline V gene lookup returns CDR1 KGHSH and CDR2 LQKENI. V lost 3 bases and J 9 bases, leaving 21 bases between the germline ends. CDR3 nucleotide sequence: TGTGCCAGCTCACCCCCGTGGGACACCACCCTCGGGCAGTACTTC. Residues: CASSPPWDTTLGQYF. Looking up the rest from reference TRBV18 and TRBJ2-7 gives the full variable domain: NAGVMQNPRHLVRRRGQEARLRCSPMKGHSHVYWYRQLPEEGLKFMVYLQKENIIDESGMPKERFSAEFPKEGPSILRIQQVVRGDSAAYFCASSPPWDTTLGQYFGPGTRLTVT.

The sample holds many counts of this clonotype. The chain has TRBV30 and TRBJ2-5; maybe TRBD2 (6 bases). Germline values: CDR1 GTSNPN, CDR2 SVGIG (reference sequence). The CDR3 extends over 14 amino acids. Trimming removed 0 bases from V and 4 bases from J, with 12 bases in between. The CDR3 is CAWSVTSPRETQYF. CDR3 sequence (DNA): TGTGCCTGGAGTGTAACTAGCCCTCGAGAGACCCAGTACTTC. The whole variable domain, filled in from reference TRBV30 and TRBJ2-5, reads SQTIHQWPATLVQPVGSPLSLECTVEGTSNPNLYWYRQAAGRGLQLLFYSVGIGQISSEVPQNLSASRPQDRQFILSSKKLLLSDSGFYLCAWSVTSPRETQYFGPGTRLLVL.

The chain links TRBV18 to TRBJ2-1, with 12 bases fitting TRBD2. The germline CDR1 and CDR2 sequences are KGHSH and LQKENI. The CDR3 is 16 residues long. V was pared by 4 bases and J by 5 bases, with 6 bases of the junction left unmatched. CDR3 amino acids: CASSLGLAGNNNEQFF. CDR3 in DNA: TGTGCCAGCTCACTAGGACTAGCGGGGAACAACAATGAGCAGTTCTTC.

This clonotype was observed a handful of times. This chain joins TRBV7-3 and TRBJ2-5; 7 bases fit TRBD1. J gave up 5 bases and V 1 base, and 7 bases lay outside the gene matches. Germline assignment: CDR1 SGHTA and CDR2 FQGTGA. The length of the CDR3 is 15 residues. The CDR3 nucleotides read TGTGCCAGCAGCTTAAATGGACAGGCGTGGGAGACCCAGTACTTC. It yields the protein CASSLNGQAWETQYF.

This clonotype showed up many times. The chain combines TRBV2 with TRBJ1-1, with D possibly being TRBD1 (5 bases). This CDR3 is built from 14 residues. Trimming left V 0 bases short and J 4 bases short, with 9 bases between. CDR1 and CDR2 from the germline V gene are SNHLY and FYNNEI. Here the CDR3 DNA reads TGTGCCAGCAGTGAAGCAGGGGAATTCACTGAAGCTTTCTTT. As protein: CASSEAGEFTEAFF.

J is TRBJ2-7 and V is TRBV30; D remains unclear. The CDR3 totals 11 residues. Germline CDR1 reads GTSNPN; CDR2 reads SVGIG (reference sequence). Trimming left V 1 base short and J 6 bases short, with 7 bases between. The CDR3 here is CAWSELTEQYF. The CDR3 DNA follows: TGTGCCTGGAGTGAACTTACCGAGCAGTACTTC.

At least ten counts were recorded for this clonotype. This chain links TRBV11-2 with TRBJ1-1, with TRBD1 as a possible D gene (5 bases). The germline V and J ends were trimmed by 4 bases and 6 bases, with 9 bases remaining between them. The CDR3 length is 12 residues. Looked up from germline, CDR1 is SGHAT and CDR2 is FQNNGV. CDR3 bases: TGTGCCAGCAGCTACCAGGGTTCTGAAGCTTTCTTT. This sequence encodes CASSYQGSEAFF.

This clonotype was recorded many times. The rearrangement links TRBV18 to TRBJ1-5; the D is unclear. V was cut by 4 bases and J by 7 bases, with 11 bases left in between. CDR3 length equals 13 residues. CDR1 is KGHSH, CDR2 LQKENI, per germline. The CDR3 DNA reads as TGTGCCAGCTCACGGGGTACGGCGCAGCCCCAGCATTTT. This gives the protein CASSRGTAQPQHF.

This clonotype was observed a handful of times. The V call is TRBV5-1, the J call TRBJ2-1, with D unresolved. The CDR3 runs 13 residues. The germline CDR1 and CDR2 sequences are SGHRS and YFSETQ. V was cut by 0 bases and J by 9 bases, with 10 bases left in between. CDR3 region: CASSLAGRREQFF. In DNA, the CDR3 is TGCGCCAGCAGCTTGGCCGGAAGGCGTGAGCAGTTCTTC.

This clonotype has more than one count but fewer than ten. The genes are TRBV29-1 and TRBJ2-7, with 11 bases matching TRBD1. V trimming: 6 bases; J trimming: 4 bases; junction bases outside the gene matches: 5. Germline CDR1 and CDR2: SQVTM and ANQGSEA. This CDR3 spans 13 amino acids. The chain's CDR3 is CSVGQGAGYEQYF. In DNA, the CDR3 is TGCAGCGTCGGACAGGGGGCCGGGTACGAGCAGTACTTC.